This passage covers 27 T cell receptor beta chains from one sample sequenced in a study of blood T cell repertoires in COVID-19. Sequencing was performed with immunoSEQ multiplex PCR; in TCRdb, only in-frame clones are kept and a portion is missing. This sample has about 140,000 clones; 84% occur once, and the top ten carry around 8.6%. The sequenced sample was peripheral blood. The receptors originated from a human donor in a cohort sampled during active COVID-19.

The chain combines TRBV3-1 (or the pseudogene TRBV3-2) with TRBJ2-3; 11 bases line up with TRBD2. This CDR3 has 17 residues. With 5 bases clipped from V and 2 bases from J, the junction kept 9 bases outside the gene matches. CDR1 is LGHDT, CDR2 YNNKEL, per germline (reference sequence). The CDR3 DNA reads as TGTGCCAGCAGCTCTAGCGGGGGGCCCTTCCTCACAGATACGCAGTATTTT. This codes for CASSSSGGPFLTDTQYF.

The chain uses TRBV18 and TRBJ2-5; D might be TRBD2 (6 bases). The CDR3 consists of 13 residues. CDR1 and CDR2 (germline): KGHSH, LQKENI. Between the trimmed V and J ends, which lost 6 bases and 10 bases, there was a span of 18 bases. The CDR3 coding sequence is TGTGCCAGCTCGTCCGGAGACCGGGGGATCCAGTACTTC. Its protein product is CASSSGDRGIQYF.

The rearrangement links TRBV4-2 to TRBJ1-2; D ambiguous. V lost 4 bases, J lost 2 bases, and 11 bases lay in between. Germline-derived CDR1 and CDR2 are LGHNA and YNFKEQ. CDR3 length: 14 amino acids. In DNA form, the CDR3 reads TGTGCCAGCAGCCCGACATCCTCAAACTATGGCTACACCTTC. Encoded protein: CASSPTSSNYGYTF.

The V gene is TRBV3-1 (or the pseudogene TRBV3-2), the J gene TRBJ2-1, with 11 bases lining up with TRBD2. With 2 bases clipped from V and 3 bases from J, the junction kept 6 bases outside the gene matches. Germline lookup yields CDR1 LGHDT and CDR2 YNNKEL (reference sequence). There are 17 residues in the CDR3. The CDR3 nucleotides are TGTGCCAGCAGCCAACGGCTAGCGGGGGGTCTCTACAATGAGCAGTTCTTC. It specifies CASSQRLAGGLYNEQFF.

The chain joins TRBV5-5 to TRBJ2-3, with 7 positions matching TRBD2. CDR1 SGHKS and CDR2 YYEKEE come from the germline V gene (reference sequence). The CDR3 sequence is 18 residues long. J was trimmed by 1 base and V by 0 bases; bases with no gene match: 11. The CDR3 protein is CASSLGPLRGFRTDTQYF. In DNA form, the CDR3 reads TGTGCCAGCAGCTTGGGACCACTGCGGGGGTTCCGCACAGATACGCAGTATTTT.

This clone appeared a few times. V usage is TRBV12-3 or TRBV12-4 and J usage is TRBJ1-5; D unclear. The CDR3 loop spans 13 amino acids. The V and J ends lost 6 bases and 2 bases respectively, with 8 bases between them. The CDR3 region has the DNA TGTGCCAGCAGACGGTCTGGCAATCAGCCCCAGCATTTT. Protein sequence: CASRRSGNQPQHF.

V usage is TRBV15 and J usage is TRBJ2-3; D possibly corresponds to TRBD2 (5 bases). V lost 0 bases and J lost 5, with 12 bases in between. The CDR3 is 15 residues long. CDR1 is LNHNV, CDR2 YYDKDF, per germline (reference sequence). The CDR3 reads CATSRDSREGDTQYF. As DNA, the CDR3 is TGTGCCACCAGCAGAGATTCCCGGGAAGGAGATACGCAGTATTTT.

J is TRBJ1-3 and V is TRBV5-8, with TRBD1 as a possible D gene (6 bases). This CDR3 is built from 15 residues. The germline V and J ends were trimmed by 0 bases and 1 base, with 8 bases remaining between them. Per germline, CDR1 SGHTS and CDR2 YDEGEE. In DNA, the CDR3 is TGTGCCAGCAGCTTGGGACAGGTGTCTGGAAACACCATATATTTT. Its translation: CASSLGQVSGNTIYF.

The rearrangement uses TRBV5-1 and TRBJ1-1; D might be TRBD1 (6 bases). V lost 0 bases to trimming and J lost 6 bases, with 9 bases between them. The germline V gene has CDR1 SGHRS and CDR2 YFSETQ. The CDR3 has 13 residues. CDR3 DNA: TGCGCCAGCAGCTTGGATCGACAGGCTGAAGCTTTCTTT. It yields the protein CASSLDRQAEAFF.

The genes are TRBV6-5 and TRBJ1-3, with 7 bases matching TRBD1. J gave up 2 bases and V 0 bases, and 4 bases lay outside the gene matches. The V gene's germline CDR1 is MNHEY and CDR2 SVGAGI. The CDR3 consists of 16 residues. The CDR3 reads CASSYSGQRTGNTIYF. The CDR3 nucleotides read TGTGCCAGCAGTTACTCGGGACAGCGGACTGGAAACACCATATATTTT.

This clone was found many times. The rearrangement links TRBV5-6 to TRBJ2-7, with 7 positions matching TRBD1. J lost 2 bases, V lost 2 bases, and 1 base had no gene match. CDR3 length: 13 amino acids. Per the germline V gene, CDR1 is SGHDT and CDR2 is YYEEEE. CDR3 sequence (DNA): TGTGCCAGCAGCTTCACAGGGGCCTACGAGCAGTACTTC. Residues: CASSFTGAYEQYF.

The chain employs TRBV19 and TRBJ1-1; D not resolved. Germline CDR1 is LNHDA and CDR2 is SQIVND (reference sequence). Trimming shortened V by 7 bases and J by 1 base, and 10 bases separated the two germline ends. This CDR3 region has 13 residues. CDR3 sequence reads: CASKVAENTEAFF. In nucleotides, the CDR3 is TGTGCCAGTAAGGTAGCAGAGAACACTGAAGCTTTCTTT.

The chain employs TRBV2 and TRBJ1-1, with 10 bases aligning to TRBD1. This CDR3 contains 14 residues. Germline trimming cut 11 bases from V and 2 bases from J; bases unmatched to any gene: 8. Germline V CDR1 and CDR2: SNHLY, FYNNEI. CDR3 bases: TGTGCCGGAAGAGGGACAGGGGCTAACACTGAAGCTTTCTTT. Its protein product is CAGRGTGANTEAFF.

The genes are TRBV24-1 and TRBJ1-2; a weak D match, TRBD1 (5 bases). This CDR3 has 15 amino acids. Germline V gives CDR1 KGHDR, CDR2 SFDVKD. Trimming pared 3 bases from V and 7 bases from J, leaving 17 bases between. CDR3 nucleotides: TGTGCCACCAGTGATCTAAAGGGGCCCCGTGCTGGCTACACCTTC. This codes for CATSDLKGPRAGYTF.

The CDR3 reads CASNPSGTGELFF. CDR3 bases: TGTGCCAGCAACCCGTCGGGCACCGGGGAGCTGTTTTTT. The chain combines TRBV6-5 with TRBJ2-2; D is unresolved. Between the trimmed V and J ends, which lost 7 bases and 4 bases, there was a span of 10 bases. The CDR3 is 13 amino acids. Germline V lookup: CDR1 MNHEY, CDR2 SVGAGI.

The chain combines TRBV6-4 with TRBJ2-5; TRBD2 matches 13 bases. CDR3 length: 16 amino acids. Per the germline V gene, CDR1 is MRHNA and CDR2 is SNTAGT. The trim removed 3 bases at V and 4 bases at J, leaving 5 bases unmatched. The CDR3 region is CASSERLAGGRETQYF. In DNA form, the CDR3 reads TGTGCCAGCAGTGAACGACTAGCGGGGGGTAGAGAGACCCAGTACTTC.

The CDR3 bases are TGTGCCAGCAGCCCCCAAGCGGGCGAGCAGTACTTC. Its protein product is CASSPQAGEQYF. The chain links TRBV7-2 to TRBJ2-7, with D maybe TRBD2 (6 bases). The germline V gene has CDR1 SGHTA and CDR2 FQGNSA. Trimming removed 5 bases at V and 6 bases at J, with 11 bases between. CDR3 length equals 12 residues.

J is TRBJ2-1 and V is TRBV20-1, with D tentatively TRBD2 (6 bases). Trimming left V 3 bases short and J 7 bases short, with 10 bases between. Germline V gene lookup returns CDR1 DFQATT and CDR2 SNEGSKA (reference sequence). The CDR3 has 12 amino acids. The DNA for the CDR3 is TGCAGTGCTAGTTCAGGGAGGAATGAGCAGTTCTTC. Its translation is CSASSGRNEQFF.

A few counts support this clone. The rearrangement uses TRBV12-3 or TRBV12-4 and TRBJ1-6; D is perhaps TRBD1 (6 bases). The CDR3 is 13 amino acids. Deletions cut 7 bases from V and 5 bases from J, with 9 bases between. CDR3 in amino acids: CASTRTDNSPLHF. The CDR3 nucleotides are TGTGCCAGCACCCGGACAGATAATTCACCCCTCCACTTT.

The chain joins TRBV9 to TRBJ1-2, with TRBD1 identical over 7 bases. V lost 0 bases, J lost 4 bases, and 3 bases stayed unmatched. Germline CDR1 SGDLS, CDR2 YYNGEE. CDR3 length: 14 amino acids. Written as DNA, the CDR3 is TGTGCCAGCAGCGTAGAACAGGGGCCCTATGGCTACACCTTC. Translation gives CASSVEQGPYGYTF.

The chain employs TRBV5-4 and TRBJ1-2, with D tentatively TRBD1 (5 bases). The CDR3 loop spans 12 amino acids. Germline CDR1 SGHNT, CDR2 YYREEE (reference sequence). The V and J ends lost 9 bases and 2 bases respectively, with 11 bases between them. CDR3 sequence: CATQGRNYGYTF. The CDR3 DNA reads as TGTGCCACCCAGGGTAGAAACTATGGCTACACCTTC.

J is TRBJ1-1 and V is TRBV5-1, with 7 bases that match TRBD1. The CDR3 runs to 14 residues. After removal of 2 bases from V and 11 bases from J, the junction contained 12 bases not matched to a gene. Per the germline V gene, CDR1 is SGHRS and CDR2 is YFSETQ. The CDR3 DNA reads as TGCGCCAGCAGCTTAGGACAGGAAACGCCGAGGGCTTTCTTT. This translates into CASSLGQETPRAFF.

V gene TRBV3-1 (or the pseudogene TRBV3-2) combines with J gene TRBJ1-1, with D possibly being TRBD1 (5 bases). Between the trimmed V and J ends, which lost 4 bases and 6 bases, there was a span of 15 bases. This CDR3 is built from 14 residues. Germline V gene data show CDR1 as LGHDT and CDR2 as YNNKEL (reference sequence). CDR3 sequence: CASSPSGEGAEAFF. The CDR3 region has the DNA TGTGCCAGCAGCCCCTCGGGGGAGGGTGCTGAAGCTTTCTTT.

The rearrangement joins TRBV6-5 to TRBJ1-6, with 8 bases that match TRBD1. The CDR3 runs to 12 residues. Unmatched junction bases numbered 6, after V lost 7 bases and J lost 13 bases. From germline, CDR1 is MNHEY and CDR2 SVGAGI. Here the CDR3 DNA reads TGTGCCAGCACTTGGACAGGGTCCCCCCTCCACTTT. It specifies CASTWTGSPLHF.

This sequence joins TRBV28 and TRBJ2-3; 8 bases align to TRBD1. V was clipped by 5 bases and J by 1 base; unmatched bases: 2. The germline V gene encodes CDR1 MDHEN and CDR2 SYDVKM. This CDR3 region has 14 residues. In DNA, the CDR3 is TGTGCCAGCAGTACGACAGGGGGCACAGATACGCAGTATTTT. Translated, it gives CASSTTGGTDTQYF.

The chain couples TRBV14 to TRBJ2-3; D is unresolved. CDR1 is SGHDN, CDR2 FVKESK, per germline. V was cut by 4 bases and J by 4 bases, with 18 bases left in between. CDR3 length equals 16 residues. This CDR3 is CASSRRSIVAADTQYF. CDR3 nucleotide sequence: TGTGCCAGCAGCCGAAGATCAATCGTAGCCGCAGATACGCAGTATTTT. Looking up the rest from reference TRBV14 and TRBJ2-3 gives the full variable domain: EAGVTQFPSHSVIEKGQTVTLRCDPISGHDNLYWYRRVMGKEIKFLLHFVKESKQDESGMPNNRFLAERTGGTYSTLKVQPAELEDSGVYFCASSRRSIVAADTQYFGPGTRLTVL.

This chain connects TRBV6-5 to TRBJ1-6, with unresolved D. The CDR3 is 15 residues long. The V end lost 6 bases, the J end lost 4 bases, and 13 bases lay between the germline ends. Germline lookup yields CDR1 MNHEY and CDR2 SVGAGI. CDR3 bases: TGTGCCAGCAGACGCGGGTCTGCATATAATTCACCCCTCCACTTT. Amino acid sequence: CASRRGSAYNSPLHF.